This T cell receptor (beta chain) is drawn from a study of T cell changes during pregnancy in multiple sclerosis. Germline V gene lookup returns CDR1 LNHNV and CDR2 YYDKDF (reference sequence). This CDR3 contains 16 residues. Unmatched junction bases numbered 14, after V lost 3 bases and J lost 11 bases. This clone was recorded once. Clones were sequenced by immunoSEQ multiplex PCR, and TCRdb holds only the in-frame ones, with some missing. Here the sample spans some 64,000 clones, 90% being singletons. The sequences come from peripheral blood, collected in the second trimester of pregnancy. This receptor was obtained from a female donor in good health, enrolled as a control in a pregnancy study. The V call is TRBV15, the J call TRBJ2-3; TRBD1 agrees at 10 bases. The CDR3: CATSSHSGTGDEQQYF. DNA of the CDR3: TGTGCCACCAGCAGTCATTCCGGGACAGGGGACGAGCAGCAGTATTTT.